A single T cell receptor (beta chain) is shown here with its context. The sort gate was single viable CD3+CD4+CD8-CD45RO+ cells for memory CD4+ T cells. Measured with immunoSEQ multiplex PCR; TCRdb has only the in-frame clones, and not every one. The profile shows under 55,000 clones, roughly 79% of them singletons. Germline V gene lookup returns CDR1 SGHAT and CDR2 FQDESV (reference sequence). V lost 3 bases to trimming and J lost 5 bases; unmatched junction nucleotides: 12. The CDR3 is made up of 17 amino acids. These data are taken from a study of memory CD4+ T cells and cytomegalovirus serostatus.

The sequence was obtained from an adult in good health and CMV-seronegative. The sequenced sample was memory CD4+ T cells from blood. The rearrangement uses TRBV11-1 and TRBJ2-5, with 10 bases lining up with TRBD1. The DNA for the CDR3 is TGTGCCAGCAGCTTCTCCCGGGACAGGGGATTGGGGGAGACCCAGTACTTC. Protein: CASSFSRDRGLGETQYF.